Listed below are T cell receptor beta chains from one sample, sequenced in a study of regulatory T cells in long-lasting Graves disease. TCRdb processed the multiplex PCR reads anew with MiXCR; each CDR3 protein has one entry. Of a few hundred thousand distinct CDR3 sequences listed, around 20% are singletons. The sequenced sample was peripheral blood mononuclear cells (PBMCs), obtained at new diagnosis, from a patient treated with antithyroid drugs. Every receptor here comes from a female donor with Graves disease. CDR3s include the opening cysteine and the closing phenylalanine or tryptophan. A D gene is named only where the DNA matches it firmly. Some rows mark clone size as missing; the rest say once, few, many or name a class of expanded clone.

J gene: TRBJ1-5; D gene: NA; clone size: NA; V gene: TRBV19; CDR3 protein: CASSWVIGGNQPQHF; CDR3 DNA: TGTGCCAGTAGTTGGGTTATAGGCGGCAATCAGCCCCAGCATTTT
J gene: TRBJ1-5; D gene: TRBD1; clone size: many; V gene: TRBV15; CDR3 protein: CATSRPGQGAGNQPQHF; CDR3 DNA: TGTGCCACCAGCAGACCGGGACAGGGGGCGGGAAATCAGCCCCAGCATTTT
J gene: TRBJ1-1; D gene: NA; clone size: many; V gene: TRBV6-1; CDR3 protein: CASREGRGTEAFF; CDR3 DNA: TGTGCCAGCCGGGAGGGCCGAGGTACTGAAGCTTTCTTT
J gene: TRBJ1-3; D gene: NA; clone size: NA; V gene: TRBV28; CDR3 protein: CASSLKISGNTIYF; CDR3 DNA: TGTGCCAGCAGTTTAAAGATTTCTGGAAACACCATATATTTT
J gene: TRBJ2-2; D gene: NA; clone size: many; V gene: TRBV2; CDR3 protein: CASSEMAANTGELFF; CDR3 DNA: TGTGCCAGCAGTGAAATGGCCGCGAACACCGGGGAGCTGTTTTTT
J gene: TRBJ1-6; D gene: NA; clone size: many; V gene: TRBV5-1; CDR3 protein: CASSPAWTENSPLHF; CDR3 DNA: TGTGCCAGCAGCCCGGCCTGGACAGAAAATTCACCCCTCCACTTT
J gene: TRBJ1-1; D gene: NA; clone size: many; V gene: TRBV29-1; CDR3 protein: CSADHSSGRAFF; CDR3 DNA: TGCAGCGCCGACCATTCCAGTGGCCGGGCTTTCTTT
J gene: TRBJ1-5; D gene: NA; clone size: many; V gene: TRBV28; CDR3 protein: CASSPRDGRRPQHF; CDR3 DNA: TGTGCCAGCAGTCCCCGGGACGGCCGACGGCCCCAGCATTTT
J gene: TRBJ2-5; D gene: NA; clone size: many; V gene: TRBV29-1; CDR3 protein: CSVGQMAQYF; CDR3 DNA: TGCAGCGTTGGACAGATGGCCCAGTACTTC
J gene: TRBJ1-5; D gene: TRBD1; clone size: few; V gene: TRBV28; CDR3 protein: CASTPTDRAAQPQHF; CDR3 DNA: TGTGCCAGCACACCTACGGACAGGGCGGCTCAGCCCCAGCATTTT
J gene: TRBJ1-4; D gene: NA; clone size: many; V gene: TRBV19; CDR3 protein: CASSEGWSQEKLFF; CDR3 DNA: TGTGCCAGTAGCGAAGGGTGGTCCCAAGAAAAACTGTTTTTT
J gene: TRBJ2-1; D gene: NA; clone size: many; V gene: TRBV24-1; CDR3 protein: CATSDYAGYNEQFF; CDR3 DNA: TGTGCCACCAGTGATTATGCGGGGTACAATGAGCAGTTCTTC
J gene: TRBJ2-3; D gene: TRBD1; clone size: many; V gene: TRBV11-2; CDR3 protein: CASTKGAGGTDTQYF; CDR3 DNA: TGTGCCAGCACCAAGGGGGCGGGCGGCACAGATACGCAGTATTTT
J gene: TRBJ2-1; D gene: TRBD2; clone size: many; V gene: TRBV20-1; CDR3 protein: CSARGLAGVGSYNEQFF; CDR3 DNA: TGCAGTGCTAGAGGGCTAGCGGGAGTAGGTTCCTACAATGAGCAGTTCTTC
J gene: TRBJ2-5; D gene: NA; clone size: NA; V gene: TRBV18; CDR3 protein: CASSLKAGGYQETQYF; CDR3 DNA: TGTGCCAGCTCACTGAAGGCAGGAGGGTACCAAGAGACCCAGTACTTC
J gene: TRBJ1-1; D gene: NA; clone size: many; V gene: TRBV7-6; CDR3 protein: CASSLQGTSNTEAFF; CDR3 DNA: TGTGCCAGCAGCTTACAGGGGACCTCGAACACTGAAGCTTTCTTT
J gene: TRBJ1-1; D gene: TRBD1; clone size: many; V gene: TRBV28; CDR3 protein: CASSLGTVNTEAFF; CDR3 DNA: TGTGCCAGCAGTTTAGGGACAGTGAACACTGAAGCTTTCTTT
J gene: TRBJ2-3; D gene: NA; clone size: many; V gene: TRBV5-1; CDR3 protein: CASRPRGLDTDTQYF; CDR3 DNA: TGCGCCAGCAGGCCCCGGGGGCTTGACACAGATACGCAGTATTTT
J gene: TRBJ2-7; D gene: NA; clone size: few; V gene: TRBV19; CDR3 protein: CASSISANSYEQYF; CDR3 DNA: TGTGCCAGTAGTATTAGCGCCAACTCCTACGAGCAGTACTTC
J gene: TRBJ2-7; D gene: TRBD1; clone size: many; V gene: TRBV5-1; CDR3 protein: CASSPGDRAYEQYF; CDR3 DNA: TGCGCCAGCAGCCCCGGGGACAGGGCCTACGAGCAGTACTTC
J gene: TRBJ1-6; D gene: TRBD1; clone size: few; V gene: TRBV19; CDR3 protein: CASSPGSGQGDSPLHF; CDR3 DNA: TGTGCCAGTAGTCCCGGTTCGGGACAGGGGGATTCACCCCTCCACTTT
J gene: TRBJ2-1; D gene: NA; clone size: many; V gene: TRBV7-9; CDR3 protein: CASRYSTYNEQFF; CDR3 DNA: TGTGCCAGTCGGTACAGCACCTACAATGAGCAGTTCTTC
J gene: TRBJ2-5; D gene: NA; clone size: few; V gene: TRBV24-1; CDR3 protein: CATSARQSPETQYF; CDR3 DNA: TGTGCCACCAGTGCCCGACAGTCACCAGAGACCCAGTACTTC
J gene: TRBJ2-7; D gene: TRBD2; clone size: many; V gene: TRBV10-3; CDR3 protein: CAISVGTAGVLYEQYF; CDR3 DNA: TGTGCCATCAGTGTAGGCACAGCGGGAGTTTTATACGAGCAGTACTTC